Here is one T cell receptor (beta chain) with its context. Amplification used 60 Vbeta primers and 13 Jbeta primers. Data came from immunoSEQ multiplex PCR; TCRdb stores just in-frame clones and leaves some out. The table lists 110,000 to 150,000 clones, more than 70% of them singletons. This sample was taken from a study of cytomegalovirus exposure and HLA in healthy donors. Germline V gene data show CDR1 as SQVTM and CDR2 as ANQGSEA. The CDR3 is 13 residues long. J gave up 3 bases and V 7 bases, and 7 bases lay outside the gene matches. This chain joins TRBV29-1 and TRBJ1-1, with TRBD1 identical over 8 bases. This receptor was obtained from a woman between 50 and 59 years old in good health and CMV-seronegative. The sample taken for sequencing was PBMCs. The CDR3 DNA is TGCAGCGCCCAGGGGGCGCAGGACACTGAAGCTTTCTTT. It is translated as CSAQGAQDTEAFF.